The rows below give T cell receptor beta chains drawn from one sample of a study of T cells in Graves' hyperthyroidism and ophthalmopathy. TCRdb redid the calling of the multiplex PCR reads with MiXCR, one entry per CDR3 protein. The sample holds some 500,000 distinct CDR3 sequences; roughly a quarter are singletons and the top ten take approximately 11%. The sequencing input was blood. Source of these receptors: a woman in her twenties or thirties with Graves' ophthalmopathy. CDR3s include the opening cysteine and the closing phenylalanine or tryptophan. D genes are given only for firm matches. For some rows the clone size is stated as once, few or many, or as a class when expanded; others skip it.

V gene	clone size	D gene	J gene	CDR3 protein	CDR3 DNA
TRBV19	few	-	TRBJ1-2	CASQSPRGRAGYTF	TGTGCCAGTCAAAGCCCCCGGGGGCGGGCTGGCTACACCTTC
TRBV10-1	-	-	TRBJ1-1	CASSGDTGAEAFF	TGCGCCAGCAGTGGGGACACTGGAGCTGAAGCTTTCTTT
TRBV6-2/TRBV6-3	once	-	TRBJ2-7	CASSPYGGTAYEQYF	TGTGCCAGCAGTCCCTACGGGGGAACCGCCTACGAGCAGTACTTC
TRBV12-3/TRBV12-4	many	-	TRBJ1-1	CASSLAPGAVEAFF	TGTGCCAGCAGTTTAGCCCCGGGGGCCGTTGAAGCTTTCTTT
TRBV11-2	-	-	TRBJ2-5	CASSLGSLGQETQYF	TGTGCCAGCAGCTTAGGATCCCTCGGCCAAGAGACCCAGTACTTC
TRBV10-3	many	TRBD1	TRBJ2-2	CAINGQGDTGELFF	TGTGCCATCAACGGCCAGGGGGATACCGGGGAGCTGTTTTTT
TRBV4-1	few	-	TRBJ1-1	CASSHRDGGTEAFF	TGCGCCAGCAGCCATCGGGACGGGGGTACTGAAGCTTTCTTT
TRBV6-1	many	-	TRBJ1-2	CASRVTFNYGYTF	TGTGCCAGCAGGGTGACATTCAACTATGGCTACACCTTC
TRBV10-3	-	-	TRBJ2-7	CAISGGSSSYEQYF	TGTGCCATCAGTGGAGGTTCGAGCTCCTACGAGCAGTACTTC
TRBV20-1	many	-	TRBJ1-1	CSALGPENTEAFF	TGCAGTGCTCTCGGGCCAGAAAACACTGAAGCTTTCTTT
TRBV20-1	many	-	TRBJ2-7	CSARTALRYEQYF	TGCAGTGCTAGAACTGCCCTACGGTACGAGCAGTACTTC
TRBV19	many	-	TRBJ1-5	CASSRPGSNQPQHF	TGTGCCAGTAGTCGACCCGGTAGCAATCAGCCCCAGCATTTT
TRBV6-4	once	TRBD2	TRBJ2-5	CASSYQGGKETQYF	TGTGCCAGCAGTTACCAGGGAGGGAAAGAGACCCAGTACTTC
TRBV6-2/TRBV6-3	many	-	TRBJ1-1	CASSLVTGEAFF	TGTGCCAGCAGTCTGGTTACAGGTGAAGCTTTCTTT
TRBV20-1	few	-	TRBJ1-1	CSARDGGTEAFF	TGCAGTGCTAGAGACGGGGGCACTGAAGCTTTCTTT
TRBV29-1	many	-	TRBJ2-7	CSVEQGSSYEQYF	TGCAGCGTTGAGCAGGGGTCCAGTTACGAGCAGTACTTC
TRBV12-3/TRBV12-4	-	TRBD1	TRBJ1-1	CASSSLGQAEAFF	TGTGCCAGCAGTTCCCTAGGACAGGCTGAAGCTTTCTTT
TRBV28	many	TRBD2	TRBJ2-7	CASSWGGRGIYEQYF	TGTGCCAGCAGTTGGGGGGGACGGGGGATCTACGAGCAGTACTTC
TRBV28	many	TRBD1	TRBJ1-5	CASSFPTGVQPQHF	TGTGCCAGCAGTTTCCCCACAGGGGTTCAGCCCCAGCATTTT